The T cell receptor beta chain under discussion was sequenced for a study of T cell responses to AZD1222 COVID-19 vaccine. Study observations and caveats: Repertoires were obtained only post-peak T cell response. Baseline testing showed seropositivity in only a handful of AZD1222 recipients. Elevations in Spike-specific TCR breadth and depth followed administration of two AZD1222 doses. Mapped onto spike, vaccine-associated CD4 TCRs spanned it and were dominant at 160-218 and 743-854.

Produced via immunoSEQ multiplex PCR; TCRdb's table is partial and in-frame only. The repertoire includes fewer than 100,000 clones, about 88% of them detected once, and about 13% sits in the top ten. Germline loops: CDR1 MDHEN, CDR2 SYDVKM. V was trimmed by 4 bases and J by 0 bases, leaving 4 bases between them. This CDR3 has 13 amino acids. Comments on this clone: Its antigen is undetermined.

J is TRBJ1-5 and V is TRBV28; D unresolved. This TCR derives from an adult in good health. The starting material was peripheral blood, obtained on day 0 of AZD1222 vaccination. CDR3 residues: CASSWHSNQPQHF. In DNA form, the CDR3 reads TGTGCCAGCAGTTGGCATAGCAATCAGCCCCAGCATTTT. The entire variable domain, with the rest obtained from reference TRBV28 and TRBJ1-5, is as follows: DVKVTQSSRYLVKRTGEKVFLECVQDMDHENMFWYRQDPGLGLRLIYFSYDVKMKEKGDIPEGYSVSREKKERFSLILESASTNQTSMYLCASSWHSNQPQHFGDGTRLSIL.